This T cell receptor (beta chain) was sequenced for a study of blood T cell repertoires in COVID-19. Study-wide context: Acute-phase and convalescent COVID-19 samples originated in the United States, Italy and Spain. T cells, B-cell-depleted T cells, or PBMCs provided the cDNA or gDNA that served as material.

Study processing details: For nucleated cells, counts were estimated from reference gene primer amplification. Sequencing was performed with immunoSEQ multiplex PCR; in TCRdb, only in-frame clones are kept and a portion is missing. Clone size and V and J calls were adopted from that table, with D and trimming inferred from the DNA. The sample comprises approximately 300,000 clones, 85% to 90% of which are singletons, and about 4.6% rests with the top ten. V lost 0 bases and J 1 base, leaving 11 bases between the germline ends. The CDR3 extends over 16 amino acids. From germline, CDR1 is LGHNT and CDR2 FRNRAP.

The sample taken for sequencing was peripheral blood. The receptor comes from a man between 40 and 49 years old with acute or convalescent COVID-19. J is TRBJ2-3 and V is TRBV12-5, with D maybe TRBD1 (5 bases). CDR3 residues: CASGLVPGRGTDTQYF. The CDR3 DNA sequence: TGTGCTAGTGGTTTGGTACCAGGCAGGGGCACAGATACGCAGTATTTT.